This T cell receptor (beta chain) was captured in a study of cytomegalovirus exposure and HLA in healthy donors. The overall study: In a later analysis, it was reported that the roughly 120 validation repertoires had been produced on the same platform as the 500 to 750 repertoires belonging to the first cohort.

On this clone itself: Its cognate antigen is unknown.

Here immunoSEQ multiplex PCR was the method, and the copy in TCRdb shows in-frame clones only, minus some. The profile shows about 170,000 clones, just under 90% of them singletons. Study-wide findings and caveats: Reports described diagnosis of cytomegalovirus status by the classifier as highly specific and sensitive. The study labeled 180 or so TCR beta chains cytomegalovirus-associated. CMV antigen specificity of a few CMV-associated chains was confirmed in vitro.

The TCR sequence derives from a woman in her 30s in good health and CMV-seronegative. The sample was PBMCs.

In DNA, the CDR3 is TGTGCCAGCAGCGGACGAACTAGCGGGGTTCCGAACACCGGGGAGCTGTTTTTT. Its protein is CASSGRTSGVPNTGELFF. The rearrangement links TRBV9 to TRBJ2-2, with TRBD2 identical over 10 bases. In germline, CDR1 is SGDLS, CDR2 YYNGEE. The CDR3 has 18 amino acids. The trim removed 3 bases at V and 0 bases at J, leaving 8 bases unmatched.